Here is one TCR beta chain with its context. Antigen unknown. The CDR3 runs 16 residues. The germline gives CDR1 SGHVS, CDR2 FQNEAQ. V gave up 2 bases and J gave up 5 bases; unmatched junction bases: 10. Generated by immunoSEQ multiplex PCR, the TCRdb table keeps only in-frame clones and is missing some. The sample has 45,000 to 65,000 clones; around 83% are singletons. The data originate from a study of lymphopenia after photon versus proton radiotherapy. Notes on the study in general: Larger post-nadir TCR diversity loss correlated inversely with survival in deceased patients. After lymphocyte nadir, photon-treated repertoires showed oligoclonal expansion, especially CD8+ Temra. Under photons, naive T cells and diversity fell while effector/memory populations rose. Better survival with proton therapy was suggested as possible, not demonstrated.

The material was peripheral blood, obtained from a patient treated with photon-based radiotherapy. V usage is TRBV7-8 and J usage is TRBJ1-2, with TRBD1 identical over 8 bases. This clonotype originated in a man aged 50 to 59 with gastric cancer. This CDR3 is CASSLLGQGAPYGYTF. The CDR3, as DNA: TGTGCCAGCAGCTTATTAGGTCAGGGGGCTCCTTATGGCTACACCTTC.